The clone carrying this TCR beta chain came up once. This sample is part of a study of shared clonotypes between healthy human individuals. CDR1 is MNHNY and CDR2 is SVGAGI in the germline V gene (reference sequence). The CDR3 is 14 residues long. The V gene end was trimmed by 6 bases and the J gene end by 5 bases; junction bases not matched to a gene: 6. Profiling relied on immunoSEQ multiplex PCR, and the TCRdb table lists in-frame clones only, not all of them. The table records about 730,000 clones, 72% of them present only once. The chain has TRBV6-6 and TRBJ2-7; TRBD2 matches at 11 bases. Sequenced sample: memory CD4+ T cells sorted from blood. Subset described: CD45RA-negative fraction. This receptor was obtained from a woman aged 25 to 39 in good health. The CDR3 nucleotides read TGTGCCAGCAGGCTAACTAGCGGGAGTGACGAGCAGTACTTC. Translating it yields CASRLTSGSDEQYF.